Presented here are 30 T cell receptor beta chains from one specimen sequenced in a study of Graves' ophthalmopathy and Graves' hyperthyroidism. Scientists amplified the TCR beta CDR3 regions from RNA transcripts. The workflow started with a first-round RT-PCR run with HTBI primers and then moved on to a second-round multiplex PCR. MiXCR, run by TCRdb on the multiplex PCR reads, gives a single entry per CDR3 protein. Of some 750,000 distinct CDR3 sequences in the sample, around 40% were seen once. Sequenced sample: peripheral blood. These receptors came from an adult man with Graves' ophthalmopathy.

This sequence joins TRBV2 and TRBJ2-7, with 9 bases identical to TRBD2. The V segment lost 4 bases and the J segment 0 bases; nucleotides outside the gene matches: 4. Germline lookup yields CDR1 SNHLY and CDR2 FYNNEI. The CDR3 has 15 residues. The CDR3 DNA follows: TGTGCCAGCAGTGGTAGCGGGGGTACCTCCTACGAGCAGTACTTC. This sequence encodes CASSGSGGTSYEQYF.

This clonotype was picked up many times. The chain recombines TRBV2 with TRBJ2-7; TRBD1 matches 8 bases. Germline V gene lookup returns CDR1 SNHLY and CDR2 FYNNEI. The CDR3 has 15 amino acids. J was trimmed by 3 bases and V by 6 bases; bases with no gene match: 10. The CDR3 region is CASSQLTGDDYEQYF. CDR3 nucleotides: TGTGCCAGCAGCCAGTTGACAGGGGATGACTACGAGCAGTACTTC.

This sequence joins TRBV20-1 and TRBJ2-5; D gene ambiguous. Germline CDR1 is DFQATT and CDR2 is SNEGSKA (reference sequence). With 6 bases removed from V and 5 bases from J, the gap between germline ends came to 19 bases. CDR3 length: 14 amino acids. CDR3 sequence reads: CSARRFEARETQYF. For the CDR3, the DNA is TGCAGTGCCCGACGTTTCGAGGCCAGGGAGACCCAGTACTTC.

This clonotype was counted at least ten times. The V gene is TRBV7-9, the J gene TRBJ2-7; no definite D call. This CDR3 is built from 15 residues. Germline V lookup: CDR1 SEHNR, CDR2 FQNEAQ (reference sequence). V dropped 7 bases and J dropped 2 bases, with 18 bases sitting between them. CDR3 region: CASNSLDGRAYEQYF. The DNA for the CDR3 is TGTGCCAGCAACTCCCTGGATGGACGTGCCTACGAGCAGTACTTC.

Notes on this clonotype: Since a much larger clone is just one base distant, this may be a read error. This rearrangement joins TRBV10-2 to TRBJ1-5; the D gene is possibly TRBD1 (6 bases). The V end was cut by 3 bases, the J end by 6 bases, with 15 bases between. Germline V lookup: CDR1 WSHSY, CDR2 SAAADI. This CDR3 is 15 amino acids long. CDR3: CASSDGDKGLQPQHF. CDR3 sequence (DNA): TGCGCCAGCAGTGACGGGGACAAGGGGCTTCAGCCCCAGCATTTT.

The chain links TRBV10-3 to TRBJ1-1; no clear D gene. With 6 bases removed from V and 3 bases from J, the gap between germline ends came to 26 bases. This CDR3 comprises 18 residues. CDR1 and CDR2 from the germline V gene are ENHRY and SYGVKD. The DNA for the CDR3 is TGTGCCATCAGAGAATTTCCCGGCGCCGAGATAGCGGACACTGAAGCTTTCTTT. This translates into CAIREFPGAEIADTEAFF.

This clonotype appeared a few times. The V call is TRBV7-9, the J call TRBJ2-5, with 7 nucleotides matching TRBD1. Trimming took 4 bases from V and 4 from J; bases not matched to a gene: 3. Per germline, CDR1 SEHNR and CDR2 FQNEAQ (reference sequence). The CDR3 runs to 13 residues. The CDR3 protein is CASSSKGAETQYF. The CDR3 DNA is TGTGCCAGCAGCTCTAAGGGGGCAGAGACCCAGTACTTC.

This clonotype has a count of ten or more. The chain couples TRBV2 to TRBJ1-1; no clear D gene. The CDR3 length is 14 residues. The V and J ends lost 7 bases and 5 bases respectively, with 17 bases between them. Germline loops: CDR1 SNHLY, CDR2 FYNNEI. The CDR3 region has the DNA TGTGCCAGCAATTTCGAGGGTTTTGGTACTGAAGCTTTCTTT. It yields the protein CASNFEGFGTEAFF.

In its sample, this clonotype was seen a few times. The chain combines TRBV12-3 or TRBV12-4 with TRBJ1-1; 8 nucleotides match TRBD1. Germline trimming cut 5 bases from V and 5 bases from J; bases unmatched to any gene: 7. This CDR3 contains 14 residues. The CDR3 here is CASSLRQGLTEAFF. CDR3 DNA sequence: TGTGCCAGCAGTCTACGACAGGGGCTGACTGAAGCTTTCTTT.

The sample holds many counts of this clonotype. The J gene is TRBJ2-7, the V gene TRBV7-6; maybe TRBD2 (6 bases). Trimming pared 2 bases from V and 6 bases from J, leaving 17 bases between. Per the germline V gene, CDR1 is SGHVS and CDR2 is FNYEAQ. This CDR3 has 15 amino acids. CDR3 coding DNA: TGTGCCAGCAGCTTACGTAGTCAGGGAGGTGGCGAGCAGTACTTC. It codes for CASSLRSQGGGEQYF. The full variable domain, with the rest looked up from reference TRBV7-6 and TRBJ2-7, is GAGVSQSPRYKVTKRGQDVALRCDPISGHVSLYWYRQALGQGPEFLTYFNYEAQQDKSGLPNDRFSAERPEGSISTLTIQRTEQRDSAMYRCASSLRSQGGGEQYFGPGTRLTVT.

In this sample, this clonotype turned up many times. CDR3 DNA sequence: TGCAGCGTTGCCCGGACAACGAACACCGGGGAGCTGTTTTTT. This codes for CSVARTTNTGELFF. The genes are TRBV29-1 and TRBJ2-2; tentative D call: TRBD1 (5 bases). The CDR3 extends over 14 amino acids. V lost 4 bases and J lost 0, with 9 bases in between. Germline assignment: CDR1 SQVTM and CDR2 ANQGSEA.

Notes on this clonotype: One end of the junction does not line up with germline, which may come from a read error. V usage is TRBV2 and J usage is TRBJ1-2; 7 bases match TRBD1. There are 15 residues in the CDR3. Germline CDR1 reads SNHLY; CDR2 reads FYNNEI. Here the CDR3 DNA reads TGTGCCACCAGTGATCTCGGGACAGAATTATATGGCTACACCTTC. This sequence encodes CATSDLGTELYGYTF. Together with reference TRBV2 and TRBJ1-2, the CDR3 gives the full variable domain: EPEVTQTPSHQVTQMGQEVILRCVPISNHLYFYWYRQILGQKVEFLVSFYNNEISEKSEIFDDQFSVERPDGSNFTLKIRSTKLEDSAMYFCATSDLGTELYGYTFGSGTRLTVV.

This clonotype was recorded a few times. This chain uses TRBV7-2 with TRBJ2-5; 8 bases are a match to TRBD2. Unmatched junction bases numbered 7, after V lost 2 bases and J lost 5 bases. Germline CDR1 is SGHTA and CDR2 is FQGNSA. There are 15 residues in the CDR3. The CDR3 bases are TGTGCCAGCAGCTTACTCTTAGCGGGACGCGAGACCCAGTACTTC. Its protein product is CASSLLLAGRETQYF.

This clonotype was observed at least ten times. The rearrangement uses TRBV29-1 and TRBJ2-6; D is uncertain. V was shortened by 0 bases and J by 0 bases, with 9 bases between the two germline ends. The germline V gene encodes CDR1 SQVTM and CDR2 ANQGSEA. This CDR3 is 16 amino acids long. The CDR3 DNA is TGCAGCGTTGAAGATCGGCGGAACTCTGGGGCCAACGTCCTGACTTTC. This gives the protein CSVEDRRNSGANVLTF.

On this clonotype: The junction and the germline gene differ at one end; a read error may be behind it. This sequence joins TRBV15 and TRBJ2-7; D may match TRBD1 or TRBD2 (5 bases each). The CDR3 covers 15 residues. Germline V gene data show CDR1 as LNHNV and CDR2 as YYDKDF (reference sequence). The CDR3 sequence is CATSREGTFSGELYF. The CDR3 DNA reads TGTGCCACCAGCAGAGAGGGGACCTTCTCCGGGGAGCTGTACTTC.

The V call is TRBV29-1, the J call TRBJ1-1; TRBD1 aligns across 11 bases. The CDR3 sequence is 14 residues long. With 7 bases clipped from V and 0 bases from J, the junction kept 4 bases outside the gene matches. Germline V lookup: CDR1 SQVTM, CDR2 ANQGSEA. The CDR3: CSAGQGAVNTEAFF. For the CDR3, the DNA is TGCAGCGCCGGACAGGGGGCGGTGAACACTGAAGCTTTCTTT. Drawing the rest from reference TRBV29-1 and TRBJ1-1, the complete variable domain is SAVISQKPSRDICQRGTSLTIQCQVDSQVTMMFWYRQQPGQSLTLIATANQGSEATYESGFVIDKFPISRPNLTFSTLTVSNMSPEDSSIYLCSAGQGAVNTEAFFGQGTRLTVV.

With respect to this clonotype: A read error may be the cause here, since a much bigger clone is one base away. This chain joins TRBV11-2 and TRBJ1-2; TRBD1 aligns across 7 bases. The CDR3 is 14 amino acids. The V segment lost 5 bases and the J segment 7 bases; nucleotides outside the gene matches: 10. Germline CDR1 and CDR2: SGHAT and FQNNGV. In DNA, the CDR3 is TGTGCCAGCAGCCACCTGACAGGGTGGAGTGGCTACACCTTC. Translation gives CASSHLTGWSGYTF.

Concerning this clonotype: At one of its ends the junction is not consistent with the germline gene, which may arise from a read error. The chain uses TRBV10-3 and TRBJ2-6, with TRBD1 matching over 8 bases. This CDR3 has 18 residues. Germline V lookup: CDR1 ENHRY, CDR2 SYGVKD. The DNA of the CDR3 is TGTGCCAGCAGTTCATGGACAGGGCTCGGGTCTGGGGCCAACGTCCTGACTTTC. Its translation is CASSSWTGLGSGANVLTF.

This clonotype was observed at least ten times. The CDR3, as DNA: TGTGCCAGCGTGGCTAGCGGGATGAGGGAGACCCAGTACTTC. It is translated as CASVASGMRETQYF. The chain uses TRBV7-9 and TRBJ2-5; 9 positions match TRBD2. The CDR3 extends over 14 amino acids. V shed 8 bases, J shed 5 bases, and the junction held 9 bases outside the gene matches. CDR1 is SEHNR, CDR2 FQNEAQ, per germline (reference sequence).

The chain uses TRBV20-1 and TRBJ2-5; D is ambiguous. Germline values: CDR1 DFQATT, CDR2 SNEGSKA (reference sequence). The CDR3 has 8 amino acids. Trimming removed 3 bases from V and 9 bases from J, with 2 bases in between. In DNA form, the CDR3 reads TGCAGTGCTAGGTCCCAGTACTTC. Residues: CSARSQYF.

This clonotype was observed a handful of times. The V call is TRBV19, the J call TRBJ1-1; the D gene is possibly TRBD1 (6 bases). Germline CDR1 LNHDA, CDR2 SQIVND (reference sequence). This CDR3 region has 14 residues. The V gene lost 9 bases and the J gene lost 2 bases, with 16 bases spanning the gap. CDR3 DNA: TGTGCCAGCAGTTTAACAGGGTATAACACTGAAGCTTTCTTT. Protein product: CASSLTGYNTEAFF.

The rearrangement uses TRBV20-1 and TRBJ1-1, with a possible D match to TRBD1 (5 bases). Trimming removed 5 bases at V and 1 base at J, with 14 bases between. The CDR3 is 14 residues long. Germline values: CDR1 DFQATT, CDR2 SNEGSKA (reference sequence). CDR3 sequence: CSAQRDSANTEAFF. CDR3 bases: TGCAGTGCTCAAAGGGACTCAGCGAACACTGAAGCTTTCTTT.

Note on this clonotype: This may be a read error: a much more frequent sequence differs by one nucleotide. The rearrangement joins TRBV20-1 to TRBJ1-5; no definite D call. This CDR3 has 13 residues. Germline V CDR1 and CDR2: DFQATT, SNEGSKA (reference sequence). Trimming took off 2 bases at V and 0 bases at J, with 5 bases between the two ends. The CDR3, as DNA: TGCAGTGCTAGACAGGTTAGCAATCAGCCCCAGCATTTT. It yields the protein CSARQVSNQPQHF.

This clonotype was counted only a few times. The chain is built from TRBV7-8 and TRBJ2-5; perhaps TRBD2 as D (7 bases). The CDR3 has 16 amino acids. The germline V gene encodes CDR1 SGHVS and CDR2 FQNEAQ. V lost 2 bases to trimming and J lost 5 bases, with 18 bases between them. The CDR3 sequence is CASSLHGGGGTETQYF. The DNA of the CDR3 is TGTGCCAGCAGCTTACATGGGGGGGGGGGCACGGAGACCCAGTACTTC.

This clonotype was detected ten times or more. The V and J genes are TRBV4-3 and TRBJ1-6, with 9 bases matching TRBD1. The germline CDR1 and CDR2 sequences are LGHNA and YSLEER. Trimming cost V 1 base and J 9 bases; bases outside gene matches: 10. The CDR3 runs 17 residues. CDR3 bases: TGCGCCAGCAGCCAAGGGGACAACAGGGGGCTTGGTTCACCCCTCCACTTT. Residues: CASSQGDNRGLGSPLHF.

The rearrangement uses TRBV25-1 and TRBJ2-2; 11 nucleotides line up with TRBD2. The length of the CDR3 is 14 residues. Germline CDR1 reads MGHDK; CDR2 reads SYGVNS. V lost 11 bases, J lost 7 bases, and 9 bases stayed unmatched. The CDR3 is CARLAGFYSGELFF. As DNA, the CDR3 is TGTGCCCGACTAGCGGGATTTTACAGCGGGGAGCTGTTTTTT.

This clonotype has just a few counts. The J gene is TRBJ1-5, the V gene TRBV9; no definite D call. Germline-derived CDR1 and CDR2 are SGDLS and YYNGEE. V lost 0 bases and J 4 bases, leaving 8 bases between the germline ends. The CDR3 spans 14 residues. The CDR3 coding sequence is TGTGCCAGCAGCGTAGGCACAGAGAATCAGCCCCAGCATTTT. Encoded protein: CASSVGTENQPQHF.

The sample holds many counts of this clonotype. The chain employs TRBV7-8 and TRBJ2-6, with a possible D match to TRBD1 (5 bases). The CDR3 consists of 17 residues. V lost 5 bases to trimming and J lost 0 bases, with 14 bases between them. Germline V gene sequence: CDR1 SGHVS, CDR2 FQNEAQ. The CDR3 sequence: CASSPWGTNSGANVLTF. The CDR3 DNA reads TGTGCCAGCAGCCCATGGGGCACTAACTCTGGGGCCAACGTCCTGACTTTC. Full variable domain (rest looked up from reference TRBV7-8 and TRBJ2-6): GAGVSQSPRYKVAKRGQDVALRCDPISGHVSLFWYQQALGQGPEFLTYFQNEAQLDKSGLPSDRFFAERPEGSVSTLKIQRTQQEDSAVYLCASSPWGTNSGANVLTFGAGSRLTVL.

The chain joins TRBV29-1 to TRBJ2-7; 11 nucleotides line up with TRBD2. Per the germline V gene, CDR1 is SQVTM and CDR2 is ANQGSEA. Germline trimming cut 1 base from V and 6 bases from J; bases unmatched to any gene: 11. The CDR3 contains 16 residues. The CDR3 nucleotides read TGCAGCGTTGAAGGTCATAGCGGGAGGGCCCCGGGCGAGCAGTACTTC. It specifies CSVEGHSGRAPGEQYF.

The chain uses TRBV25-1 and TRBJ2-2, with D hard to call. Germline V gives CDR1 MGHDK, CDR2 SYGVNS. V was trimmed by 5 bases and J by 7 bases, leaving 14 bases between them. This CDR3 region has 14 residues. Here the CDR3 reads CASSPRRANGELFF. The CDR3 bases are TGTGCCAGCAGTCCCCGACGTGCCAACGGGGAGCTGTTTTTT.